Below, one T cell receptor beta chain is given with its context. Per the germline V gene, CDR1 is SGHDT and CDR2 is YYEEEE. V trimming: 4 bases; J trimming: 5 bases; junction bases outside the gene matches: 9. The CDR3 consists of 15 residues. The data originate from a study of blood T cell repertoires in COVID-19. In the study overall: Collection of acute and convalescent COVID-19 samples took place in the United States, Italy and Spain. Sources were T cells, B-cell-depleted T cells, or PBMCs; the material itself was cDNA or gDNA.

In the source study's methods: Estimation of nucleated cell counts was performed using reference gene primer amplification. Measured with immunoSEQ multiplex PCR; TCRdb has only the in-frame clones, and not every one. D and trimming come from the DNA, and the V and J calls and clone size come from that table. Seen here are tens of thousands of clones, 75% to 90% observed once, and the top ten hold roughly 5.3%. The chain links TRBV5-6 to TRBJ2-5; 9 nucleotides align to TRBD1. The sample comprised peripheral blood. This receptor was obtained from a man in his 60s with active COVID-19. The chain's CDR3 is CASSTLQGAGETQYF. In DNA, the CDR3 is TGTGCCAGCAGCACCTTACAGGGGGCGGGGGAGACCCAGTACTTC.